This TCR beta chain comes out of a study of CD8+CD57+ T cells in acquired aplastic anemia. The germline CDR1 and CDR2 sequences are KGHDR and SFDVKD. The CDR3 has 10 amino acids. V was pared by 8 bases and J by 4 bases, with 2 bases between. By flow cytometry, patients selected for sequencing had shown an expansion of CD8+CD57+ cells. TCR beta VDJ combinations and CDR3 sequences were profiled from genomic DNA. MiXCR was run by TCRdb on the reads, yielding one entry per CDR3 protein. Among 100,000 to 150,000 distinct CDR3 sequences listed, nearly 40% were seen once. The specimen sequenced was sorted CD4+, CD8+, or CD8+CD57+ T cells (not recorded which) from PBMCs. The sequence was obtained from a human donor with aplastic anemia. The chain combines TRBV24-1 with TRBJ2-1; D remains ambiguous. The CDR3 sequence: CATNYNEQFF. Written as DNA, the CDR3 is TGTGCCACCAATTACAATGAGCAGTTCTTC.